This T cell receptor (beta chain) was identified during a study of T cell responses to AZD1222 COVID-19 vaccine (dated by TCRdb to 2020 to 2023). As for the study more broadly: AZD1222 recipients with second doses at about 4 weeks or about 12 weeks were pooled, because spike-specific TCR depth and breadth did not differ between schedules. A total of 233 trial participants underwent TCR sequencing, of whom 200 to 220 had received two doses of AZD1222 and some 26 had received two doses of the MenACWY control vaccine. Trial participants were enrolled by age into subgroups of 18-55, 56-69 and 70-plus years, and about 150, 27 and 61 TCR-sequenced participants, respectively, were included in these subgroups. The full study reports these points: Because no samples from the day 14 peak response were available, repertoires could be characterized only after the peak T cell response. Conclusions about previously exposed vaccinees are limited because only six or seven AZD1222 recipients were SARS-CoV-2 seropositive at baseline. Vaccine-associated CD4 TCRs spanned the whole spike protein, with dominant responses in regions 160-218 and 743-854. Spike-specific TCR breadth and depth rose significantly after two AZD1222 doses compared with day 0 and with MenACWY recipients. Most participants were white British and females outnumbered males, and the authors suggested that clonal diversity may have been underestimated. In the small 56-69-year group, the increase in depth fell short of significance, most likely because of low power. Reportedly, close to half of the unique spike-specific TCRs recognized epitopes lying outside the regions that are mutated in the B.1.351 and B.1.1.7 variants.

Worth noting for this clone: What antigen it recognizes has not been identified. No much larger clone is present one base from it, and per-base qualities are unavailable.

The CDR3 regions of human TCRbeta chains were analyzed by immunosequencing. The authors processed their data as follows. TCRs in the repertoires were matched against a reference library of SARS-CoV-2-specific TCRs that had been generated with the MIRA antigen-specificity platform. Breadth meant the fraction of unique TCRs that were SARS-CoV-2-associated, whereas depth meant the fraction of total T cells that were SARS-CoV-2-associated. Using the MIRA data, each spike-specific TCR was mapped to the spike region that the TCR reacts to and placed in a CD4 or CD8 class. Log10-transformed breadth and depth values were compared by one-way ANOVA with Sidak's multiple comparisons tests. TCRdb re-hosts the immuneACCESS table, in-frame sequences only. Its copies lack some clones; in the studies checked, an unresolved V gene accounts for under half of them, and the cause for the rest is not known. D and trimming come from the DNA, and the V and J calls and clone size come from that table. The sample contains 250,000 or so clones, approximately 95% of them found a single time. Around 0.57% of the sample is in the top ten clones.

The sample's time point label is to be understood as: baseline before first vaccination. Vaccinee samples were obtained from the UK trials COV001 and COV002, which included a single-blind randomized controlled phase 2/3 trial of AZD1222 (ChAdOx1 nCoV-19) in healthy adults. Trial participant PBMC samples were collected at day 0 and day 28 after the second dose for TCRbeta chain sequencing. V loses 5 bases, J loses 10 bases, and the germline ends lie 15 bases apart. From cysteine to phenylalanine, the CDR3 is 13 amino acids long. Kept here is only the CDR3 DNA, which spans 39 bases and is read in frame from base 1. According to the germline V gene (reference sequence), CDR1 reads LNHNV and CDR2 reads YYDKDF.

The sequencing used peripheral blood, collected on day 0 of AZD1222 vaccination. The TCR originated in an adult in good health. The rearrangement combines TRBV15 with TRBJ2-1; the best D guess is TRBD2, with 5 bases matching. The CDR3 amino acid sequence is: CATSWVTGSEQFF. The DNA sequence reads TGTGCCACCAGCTGGGTGACGGGATCCGAGCAGTTCTTC.